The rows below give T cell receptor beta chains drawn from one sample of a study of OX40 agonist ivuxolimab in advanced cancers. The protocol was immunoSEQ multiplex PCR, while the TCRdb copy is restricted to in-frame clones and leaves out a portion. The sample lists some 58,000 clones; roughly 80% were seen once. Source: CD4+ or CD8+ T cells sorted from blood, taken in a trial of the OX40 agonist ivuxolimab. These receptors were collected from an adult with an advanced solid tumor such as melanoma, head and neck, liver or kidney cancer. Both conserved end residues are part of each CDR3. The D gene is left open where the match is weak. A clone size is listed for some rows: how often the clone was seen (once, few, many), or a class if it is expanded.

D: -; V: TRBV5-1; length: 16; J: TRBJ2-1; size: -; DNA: TGCGCCAGCAGCTTGGGCAGCCAGGATTCCTACAATGAGCAGTTCTTC; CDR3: CASSLGSQDSYNEQFF
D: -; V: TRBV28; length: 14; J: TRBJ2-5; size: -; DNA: TGTGCCAGCAGTTTGTACGGGGCAGAGGAGACCCAGTACTTC; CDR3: CASSLYGAEETQYF
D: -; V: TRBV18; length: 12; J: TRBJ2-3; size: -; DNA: TGTGCCAGCTCACCACCCACAGATACGCAGTATTTT; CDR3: CASSPPTDTQYF
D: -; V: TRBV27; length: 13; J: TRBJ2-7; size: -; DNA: TGTGCCAGCAGTCAGACAGGAGCCTACGAGCAGTACTTC; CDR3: CASSQTGAYEQYF
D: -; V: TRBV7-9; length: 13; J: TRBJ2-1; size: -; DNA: TGTGCCAGCAGCTCGCCCCAGAAAAATGAGCAGTTCTTC; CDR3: CASSSPQKNEQFF
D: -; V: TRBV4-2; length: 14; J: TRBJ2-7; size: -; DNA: TGTGCCAGCAGCCAAGACGGCGACTCCTACGAGCGGTACTTC; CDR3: CASSQDGDSYERYF
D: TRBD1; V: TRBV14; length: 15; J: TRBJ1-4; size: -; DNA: TGTGCCAGCAGCCCCTGGGGACAGGCTAATGAAAAACTGTTTTTT; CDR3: CASSPWGQANEKLFF
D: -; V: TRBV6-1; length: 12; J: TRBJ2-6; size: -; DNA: TGTGCTAGGGGTTCTGGGGCCAACGTCCTGACTTTC; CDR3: CARGSGANVLTF
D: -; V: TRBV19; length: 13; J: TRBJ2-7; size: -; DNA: TGTGCCAGTAGTCGAAACGGAGGTTACGAGCAGTACTTC; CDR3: CASSRNGGYEQYF
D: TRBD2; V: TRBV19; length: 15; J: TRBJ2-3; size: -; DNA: TGTGCCAGTAGTACCTTAGCGGGGAGCACAGATACGCAGTATTTT; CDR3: CASSTLAGSTDTQYF
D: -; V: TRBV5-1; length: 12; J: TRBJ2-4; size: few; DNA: TGCGCCAGCAGCAACAGGGTAGAAGAACTGTACTTC; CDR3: CASSNRVEELYF
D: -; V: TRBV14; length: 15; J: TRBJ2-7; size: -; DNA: TGTGCCAGCAGCCAAGACTGGGGAGGCTCCTACGAGCAGTACTTC; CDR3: CASSQDWGGSYEQYF
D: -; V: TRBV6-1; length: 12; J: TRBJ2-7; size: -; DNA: TGTGCCAGCATTGAGGGTACGGTCGAGCAGTACTTC; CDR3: CASIEGTVEQYF
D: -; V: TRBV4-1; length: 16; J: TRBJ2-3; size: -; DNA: TGCGCCAGCAGCCAAGGGAGCGGAGTTATCACAGATACGCAGTATTTT; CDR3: CASSQGSGVITDTQYF
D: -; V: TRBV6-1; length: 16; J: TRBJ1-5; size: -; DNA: TGTGCCAGCAGTGAACGAACCGGCGTTCGCAATCAGCCCCAGCATTTT; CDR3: CASSERTGVRNQPQHF
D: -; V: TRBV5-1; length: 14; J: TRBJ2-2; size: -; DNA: TGCGCCAGCAGCTTGGTTAGGGTCACCGGGGAGCTGTTTTTT; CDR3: CASSLVRVTGELFF
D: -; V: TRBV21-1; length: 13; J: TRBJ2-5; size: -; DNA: TGTGCCAGCAGCGCGCGGACAGAGGACACCCAGTACTTC; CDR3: CASSARTEDTQYF
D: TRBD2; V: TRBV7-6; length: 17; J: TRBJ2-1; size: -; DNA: TGTGCCAGCAGTTCCCCTCTGACGGGAGGGCCTATCGATGAGCAGTTCTTC; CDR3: CASSSPLTGGPIDEQFF
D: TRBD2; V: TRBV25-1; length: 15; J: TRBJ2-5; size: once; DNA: TGTGCCAGCAGTGAAAGCGGGAGGAACCAAGAGACCCAGTACTTC; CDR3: CASSESGRNQETQYF
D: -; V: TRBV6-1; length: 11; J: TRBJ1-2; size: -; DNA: TGTGCCAGCAGCCATCGGGGGTTCTACACCTTC; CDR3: CASSHRGFYTF
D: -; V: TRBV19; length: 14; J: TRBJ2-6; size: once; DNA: TGTGCCAGTAGTCCCCTAGGGGGGGCCAACGTCCTGACTTTC; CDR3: CASSPLGGANVLTF
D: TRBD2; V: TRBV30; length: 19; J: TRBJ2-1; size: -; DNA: TGTGCCTGGAGTGGAATTGGGACTAGCGGAGGAAGCTCCTACAATGAGCAGTTCTTC; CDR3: CAWSGIGTSGGSSYNEQFF
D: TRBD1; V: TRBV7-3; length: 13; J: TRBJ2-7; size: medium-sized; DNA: TGTGCCAGCAGCGAGAACCACAGGGGAGTGCAGTACTTC; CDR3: CASSENHRGVQYF
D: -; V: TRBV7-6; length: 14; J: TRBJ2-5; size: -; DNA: TGTGCCAGCAGCTTAGTTGCTACCCAAGAGACCCAGTACTTC; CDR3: CASSLVATQETQYF
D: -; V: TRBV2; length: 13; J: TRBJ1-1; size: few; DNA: TGTGCCAGCAGTCGGAGGGCGAACACTGAAGCTTTCTTT; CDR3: CASSRRANTEAFF
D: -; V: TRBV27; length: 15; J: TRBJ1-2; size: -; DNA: TGTGCCAGCAGTTTAATATCAGAATCAAACTATGGCTACACCTTC; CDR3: CASSLISESNYGYTF
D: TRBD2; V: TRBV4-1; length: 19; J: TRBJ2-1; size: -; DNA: TGCGCCAGCAGCCAAGGTGCCGGGTTTAGCGGGAGGGCCTCCCATGAGCAGTTCTTC; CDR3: CASSQGAGFSGRASHEQFF
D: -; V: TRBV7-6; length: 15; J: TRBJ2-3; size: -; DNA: TGTGCCAGCAGCTTAGGAGCAGGGCCCACAGATACGCAGTATTTT; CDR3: CASSLGAGPTDTQYF